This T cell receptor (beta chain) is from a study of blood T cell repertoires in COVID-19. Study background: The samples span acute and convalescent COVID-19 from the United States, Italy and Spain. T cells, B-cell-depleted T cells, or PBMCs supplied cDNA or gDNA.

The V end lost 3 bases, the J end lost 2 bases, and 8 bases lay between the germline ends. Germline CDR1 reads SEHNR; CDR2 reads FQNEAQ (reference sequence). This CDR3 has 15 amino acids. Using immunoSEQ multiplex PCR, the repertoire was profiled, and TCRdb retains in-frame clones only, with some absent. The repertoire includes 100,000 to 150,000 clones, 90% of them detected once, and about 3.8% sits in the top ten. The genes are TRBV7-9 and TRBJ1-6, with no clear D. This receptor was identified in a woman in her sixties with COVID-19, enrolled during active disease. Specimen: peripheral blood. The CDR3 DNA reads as TGTGCCAGCAGCTTTGGGCCGACCTATAATTCACCCCTCCACTTT. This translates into CASSFGPTYNSPLHF. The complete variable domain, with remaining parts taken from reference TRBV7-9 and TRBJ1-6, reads DTGVSQNPRHKITKRGQNVTFRCDPISEHNRLYWYRQTLGQGPEFLTYFQNEAQLEKSRLLSDRFSAERPKGSFSTLEIQRTEQGDSAMYLCASSFGPTYNSPLHFGNGTRLTVT.